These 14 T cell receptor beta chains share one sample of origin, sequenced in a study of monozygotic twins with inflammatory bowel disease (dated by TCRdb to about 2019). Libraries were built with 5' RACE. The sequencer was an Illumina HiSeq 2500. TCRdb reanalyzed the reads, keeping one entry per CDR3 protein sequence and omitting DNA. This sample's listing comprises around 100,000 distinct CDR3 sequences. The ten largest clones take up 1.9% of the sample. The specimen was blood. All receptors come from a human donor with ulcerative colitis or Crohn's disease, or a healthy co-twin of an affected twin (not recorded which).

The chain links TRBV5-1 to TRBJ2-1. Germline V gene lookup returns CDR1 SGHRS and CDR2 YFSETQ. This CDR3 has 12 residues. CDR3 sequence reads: CASSFRDNEQFF.

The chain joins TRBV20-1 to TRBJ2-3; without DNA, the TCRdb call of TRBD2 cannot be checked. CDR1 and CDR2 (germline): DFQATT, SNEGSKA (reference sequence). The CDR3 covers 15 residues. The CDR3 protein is CSADTSGLSTDTQYF.

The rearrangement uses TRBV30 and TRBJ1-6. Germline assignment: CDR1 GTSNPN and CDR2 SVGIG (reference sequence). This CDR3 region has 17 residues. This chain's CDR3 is CAWSVRYSRRDNSPLHF.

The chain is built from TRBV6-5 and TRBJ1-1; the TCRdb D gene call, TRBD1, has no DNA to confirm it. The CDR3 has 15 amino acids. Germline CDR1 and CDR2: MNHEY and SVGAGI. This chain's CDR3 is CASSYPGQRNTEAFF.

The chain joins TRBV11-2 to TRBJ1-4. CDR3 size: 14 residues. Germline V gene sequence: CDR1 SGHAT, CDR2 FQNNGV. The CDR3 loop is CASSTFATNKKLFF.

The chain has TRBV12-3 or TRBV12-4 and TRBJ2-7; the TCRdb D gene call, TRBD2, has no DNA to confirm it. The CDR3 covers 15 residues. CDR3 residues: CASSLASGLTYEQYF.

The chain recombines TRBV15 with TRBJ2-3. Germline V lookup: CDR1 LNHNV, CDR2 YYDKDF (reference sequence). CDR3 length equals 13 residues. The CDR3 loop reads CATSTGFTDTQYF.

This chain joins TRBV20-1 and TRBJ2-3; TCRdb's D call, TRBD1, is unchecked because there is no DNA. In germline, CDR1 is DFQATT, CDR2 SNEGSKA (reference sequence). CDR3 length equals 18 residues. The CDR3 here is CSARDPRDRGRIADTQYF.

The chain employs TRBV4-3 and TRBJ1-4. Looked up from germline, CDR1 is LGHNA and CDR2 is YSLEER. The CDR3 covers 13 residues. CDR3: CASSQRAQTKLFF.

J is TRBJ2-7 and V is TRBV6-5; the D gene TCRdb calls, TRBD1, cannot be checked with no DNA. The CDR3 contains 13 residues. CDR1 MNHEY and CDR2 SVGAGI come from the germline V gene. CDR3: CASTPLGYYEQYF.

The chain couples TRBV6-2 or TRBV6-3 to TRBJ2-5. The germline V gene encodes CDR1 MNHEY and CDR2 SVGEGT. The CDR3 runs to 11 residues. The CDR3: CASSYQETQYF.

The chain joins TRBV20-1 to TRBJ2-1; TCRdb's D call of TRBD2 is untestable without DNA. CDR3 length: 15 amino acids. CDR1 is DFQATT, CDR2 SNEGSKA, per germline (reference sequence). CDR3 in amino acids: CSARDLEAPGGEQFF.

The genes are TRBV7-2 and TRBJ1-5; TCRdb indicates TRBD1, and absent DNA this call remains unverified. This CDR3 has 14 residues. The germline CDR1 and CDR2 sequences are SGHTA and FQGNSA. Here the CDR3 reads CASSWSGGDQPQHF.

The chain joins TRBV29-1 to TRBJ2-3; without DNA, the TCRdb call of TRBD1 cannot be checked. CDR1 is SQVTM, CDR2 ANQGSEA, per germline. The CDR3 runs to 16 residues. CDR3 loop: CSVVGHRDRGTDTQYF.